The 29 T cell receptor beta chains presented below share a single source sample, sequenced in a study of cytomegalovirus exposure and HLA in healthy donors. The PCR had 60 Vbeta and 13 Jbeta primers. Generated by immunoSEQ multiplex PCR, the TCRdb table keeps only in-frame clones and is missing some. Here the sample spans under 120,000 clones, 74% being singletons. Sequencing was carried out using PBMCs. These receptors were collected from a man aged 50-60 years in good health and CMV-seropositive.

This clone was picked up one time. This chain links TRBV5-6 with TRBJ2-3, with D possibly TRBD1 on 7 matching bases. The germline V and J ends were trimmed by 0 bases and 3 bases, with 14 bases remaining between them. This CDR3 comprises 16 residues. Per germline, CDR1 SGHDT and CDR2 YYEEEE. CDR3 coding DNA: TGTGCCAGCAGCTTGGGAACGACAGGGAGGACAGATACGCAGTATTTT. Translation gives CASSLGTTGRTDTQYF.

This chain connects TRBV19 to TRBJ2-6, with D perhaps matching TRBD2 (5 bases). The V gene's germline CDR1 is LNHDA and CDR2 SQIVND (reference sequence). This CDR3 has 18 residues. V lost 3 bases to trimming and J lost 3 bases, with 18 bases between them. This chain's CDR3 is CASSINAWGRDGANVLTF. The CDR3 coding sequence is TGTGCCAGTAGTATTAATGCTTGGGGTCGGGATGGGGCCAACGTCCTGACTTTC.

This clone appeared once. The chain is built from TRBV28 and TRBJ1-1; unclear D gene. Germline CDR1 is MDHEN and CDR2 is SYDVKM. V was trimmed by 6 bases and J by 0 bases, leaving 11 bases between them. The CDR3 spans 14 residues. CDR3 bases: TGTGCCAGCAGCTGGGCCATGATGAACACTGAAGCTTTCTTT. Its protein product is CASSWAMMNTEAFF.

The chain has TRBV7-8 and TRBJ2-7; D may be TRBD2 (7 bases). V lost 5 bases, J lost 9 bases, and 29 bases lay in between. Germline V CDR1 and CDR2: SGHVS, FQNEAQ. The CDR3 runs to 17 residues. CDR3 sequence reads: CASSPTRGGGHLGGQYF. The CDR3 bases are TGTGCCAGCAGCCCCACGAGGGGCGGGGGCCACCTGGGTGGGCAGTACTTC.

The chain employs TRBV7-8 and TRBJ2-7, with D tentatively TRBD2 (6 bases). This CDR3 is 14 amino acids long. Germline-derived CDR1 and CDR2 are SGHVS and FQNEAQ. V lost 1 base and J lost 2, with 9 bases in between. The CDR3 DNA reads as TGTGCCAGCAGCTTAGTTCGGGGGACCTACGAGCAGTACTTC. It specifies CASSLVRGTYEQYF.

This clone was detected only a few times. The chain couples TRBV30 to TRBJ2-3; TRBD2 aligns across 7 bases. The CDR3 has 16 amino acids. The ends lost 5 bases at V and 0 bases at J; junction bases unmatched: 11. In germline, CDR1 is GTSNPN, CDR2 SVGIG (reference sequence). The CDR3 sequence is CAWGPRGTTSTDTQYF. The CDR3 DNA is TGTGCCTGGGGACCCCGGGGGACTACTAGCACAGATACGCAGTATTTT.

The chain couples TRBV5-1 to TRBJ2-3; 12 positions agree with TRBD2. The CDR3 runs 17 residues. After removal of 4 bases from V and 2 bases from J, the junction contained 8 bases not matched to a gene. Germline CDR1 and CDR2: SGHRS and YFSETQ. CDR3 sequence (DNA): TGCGCCAGCAGCCTTAGGACTAGCGGGGCGATCACAGATACGCAGTATTTT. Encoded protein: CASSLRTSGAITDTQYF.

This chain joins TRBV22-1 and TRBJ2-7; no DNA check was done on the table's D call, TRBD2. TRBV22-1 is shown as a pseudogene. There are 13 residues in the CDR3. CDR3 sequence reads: CPGTGLLEPEQYF. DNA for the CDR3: TGTCCTGGGACCGGTCTGTTAGAACCCGAGCAGTACTTC.

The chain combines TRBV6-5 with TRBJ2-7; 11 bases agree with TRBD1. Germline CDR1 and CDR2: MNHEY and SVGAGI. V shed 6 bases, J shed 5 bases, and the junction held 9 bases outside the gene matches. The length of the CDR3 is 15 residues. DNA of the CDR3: TGTGCCAGCAGCTCGGACAGGGGGCGTCCCCACGAGCAGTACTTC. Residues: CASSSDRGRPHEQYF.

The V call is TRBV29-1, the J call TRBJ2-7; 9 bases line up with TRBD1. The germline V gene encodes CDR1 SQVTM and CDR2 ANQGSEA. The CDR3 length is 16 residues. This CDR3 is CTLPSPRDRDFYEQYF. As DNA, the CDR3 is TGCACCCTCCCGAGCCCTAGGGACAGGGATTTCTACGAGCAGTACTTC.

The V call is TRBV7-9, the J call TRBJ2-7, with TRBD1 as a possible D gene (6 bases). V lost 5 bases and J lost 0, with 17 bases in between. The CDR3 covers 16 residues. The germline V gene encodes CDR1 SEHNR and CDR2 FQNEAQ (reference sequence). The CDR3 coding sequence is TGTGCCAGCAGCCGACTCTTCCGGGACAACTCCTACGAGCAGTACTTC. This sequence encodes CASSRLFRDNSYEQYF.

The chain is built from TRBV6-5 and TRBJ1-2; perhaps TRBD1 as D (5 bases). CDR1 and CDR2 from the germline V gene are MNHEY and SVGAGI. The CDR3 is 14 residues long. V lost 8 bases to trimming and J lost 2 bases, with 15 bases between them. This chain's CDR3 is CASRRAGRNYGYTF. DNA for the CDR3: TGTGCCAGCCGTAGGGCGGGACGGAACTATGGCTACACCTTC.

The CDR3 nucleotides read TGTGCCAGCAGCCTCGAACTGCTATACAGGGGGCCGAGTGAAAAACTGTTTTTT. This gives the protein CASSLELLYRGPSEKLFF. The J gene is TRBJ1-4, the V gene TRBV7-9; 9 positions agree with TRBD1. Per the germline V gene, CDR1 is SEHNR and CDR2 is FQNEAQ (reference sequence). J was trimmed by 7 bases and V by 5 bases; bases with no gene match: 17. This CDR3 has 18 amino acids.

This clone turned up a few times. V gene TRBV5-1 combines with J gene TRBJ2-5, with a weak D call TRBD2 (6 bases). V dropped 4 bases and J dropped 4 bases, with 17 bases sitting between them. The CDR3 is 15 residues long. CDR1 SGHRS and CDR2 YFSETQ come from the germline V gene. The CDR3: CASSDGTGWRETQYF. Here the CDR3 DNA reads TGCGCCAGCAGCGATGGGACTGGATGGCGAGAGACCCAGTACTTC. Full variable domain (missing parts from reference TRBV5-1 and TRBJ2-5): KAGVTQTPRYLIKTRGQQVTLSCSPISGHRSVSWYQQTPGQGLQFLFEYFSETQRNKGNFPGRFSGRQFSNSRSEMNVSTLELGDSALYLCASSDGTGWRETQYFGPGTRLLVL.

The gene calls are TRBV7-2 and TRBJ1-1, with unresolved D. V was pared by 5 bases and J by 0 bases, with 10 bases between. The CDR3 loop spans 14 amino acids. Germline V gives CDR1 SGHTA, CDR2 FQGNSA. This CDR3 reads CASSASFMNTEAFF. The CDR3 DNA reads TGTGCCAGCAGCGCCAGTTTTATGAACACTGAAGCTTTCTTT.

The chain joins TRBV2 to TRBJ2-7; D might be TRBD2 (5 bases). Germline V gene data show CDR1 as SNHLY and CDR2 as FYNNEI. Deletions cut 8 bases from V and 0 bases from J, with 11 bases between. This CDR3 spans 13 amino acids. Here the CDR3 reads CASVTGNSYEQYF. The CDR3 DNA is TGTGCCAGCGTCACCGGGAACTCCTACGAGCAGTACTTC.

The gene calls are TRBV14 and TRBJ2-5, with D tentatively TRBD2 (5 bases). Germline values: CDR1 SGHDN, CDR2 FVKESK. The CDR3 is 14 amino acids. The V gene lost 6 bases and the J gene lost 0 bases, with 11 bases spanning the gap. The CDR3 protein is CASRGAGDQETQYF. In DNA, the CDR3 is TGTGCCAGCAGGGGCGCCGGGGACCAAGAGACCCAGTACTTC.

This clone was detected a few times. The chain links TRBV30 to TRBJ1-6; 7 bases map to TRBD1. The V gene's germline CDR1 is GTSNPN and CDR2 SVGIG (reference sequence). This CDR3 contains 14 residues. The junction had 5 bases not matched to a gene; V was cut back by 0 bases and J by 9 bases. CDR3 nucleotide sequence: TGTGCCTGGAGTGTTGGACAGGAGGTTTCACCCCTCCACTTT. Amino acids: CAWSVGQEVSPLHF.

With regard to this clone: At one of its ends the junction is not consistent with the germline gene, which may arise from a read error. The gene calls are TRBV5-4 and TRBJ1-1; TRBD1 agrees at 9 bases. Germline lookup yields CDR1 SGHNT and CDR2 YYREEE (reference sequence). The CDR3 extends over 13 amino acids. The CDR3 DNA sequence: TGTGCCAGCAGCTCAGGGACAGGGCGCAATTGGATCTTT. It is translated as CASSSGTGRNWIF.

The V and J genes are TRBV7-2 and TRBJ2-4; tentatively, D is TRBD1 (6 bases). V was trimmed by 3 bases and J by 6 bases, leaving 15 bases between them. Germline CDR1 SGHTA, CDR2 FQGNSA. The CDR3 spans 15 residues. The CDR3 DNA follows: TGTGCCAGCAGCTTCCCTGGGGGCCAGGGAAACATTCAGTACTTC. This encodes CASSFPGGQGNIQYF.

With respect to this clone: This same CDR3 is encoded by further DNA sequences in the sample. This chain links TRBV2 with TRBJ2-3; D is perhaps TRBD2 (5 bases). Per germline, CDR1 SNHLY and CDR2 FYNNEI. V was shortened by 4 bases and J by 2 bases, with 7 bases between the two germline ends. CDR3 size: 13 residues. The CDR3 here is CASSGESTDTQYF. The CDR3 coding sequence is TGTGCCAGCAGTGGGGAGTCCACAGATACGCAGTATTTT.

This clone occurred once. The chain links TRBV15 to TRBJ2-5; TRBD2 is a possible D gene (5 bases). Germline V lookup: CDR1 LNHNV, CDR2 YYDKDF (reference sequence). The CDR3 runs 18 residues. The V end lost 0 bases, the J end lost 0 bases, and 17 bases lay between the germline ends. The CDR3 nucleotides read TGTGCCACCAGCAGAGATCTAGGATTGGACGGGAACCAAGAGACCCAGTACTTC. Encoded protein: CATSRDLGLDGNQETQYF.

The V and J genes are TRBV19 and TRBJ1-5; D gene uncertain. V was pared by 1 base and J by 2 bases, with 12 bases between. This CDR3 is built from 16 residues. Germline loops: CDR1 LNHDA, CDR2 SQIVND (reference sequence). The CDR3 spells CASSIAYGRGNQPQHF. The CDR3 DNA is TGTGCCAGTAGTATAGCTTATGGGAGGGGCAATCAGCCCCAGCATTTT.

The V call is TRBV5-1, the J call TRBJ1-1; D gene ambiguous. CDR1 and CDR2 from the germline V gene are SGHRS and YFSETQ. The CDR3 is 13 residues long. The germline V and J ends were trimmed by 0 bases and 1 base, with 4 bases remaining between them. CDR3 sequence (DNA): TGCGCCAGCAGCTTGGGGAGGAACACTGAAGCTTTCTTT. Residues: CASSLGRNTEAFF.

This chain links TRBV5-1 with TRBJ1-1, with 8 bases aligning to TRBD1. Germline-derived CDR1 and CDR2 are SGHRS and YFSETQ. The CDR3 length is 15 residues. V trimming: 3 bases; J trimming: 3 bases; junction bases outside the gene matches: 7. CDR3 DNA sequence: TGCGCCAGCAGCTCCCGGACAGGGAGGGACACTGAAGCTTTCTTT. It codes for CASSSRTGRDTEAFF.

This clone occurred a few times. The CDR3 region has the DNA TGCGCCAGCAGCTTGGGGTCCGGGACAAACACTGAAGCTTTCTTT. Translating it yields CASSLGSGTNTEAFF. This rearrangement joins TRBV5-1 to TRBJ1-1; TRBD1 is a possible D gene (6 bases). Trimming pared 0 bases from V and 2 bases from J, leaving 11 bases between. The CDR3 consists of 15 residues. Per the germline V gene, CDR1 is SGHRS and CDR2 is YFSETQ.

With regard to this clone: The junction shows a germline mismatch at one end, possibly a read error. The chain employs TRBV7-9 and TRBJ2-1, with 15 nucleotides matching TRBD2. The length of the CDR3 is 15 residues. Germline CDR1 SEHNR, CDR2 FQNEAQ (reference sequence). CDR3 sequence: CSSSRGLAGGPEQFF. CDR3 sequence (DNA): TGTTCCAGCAGCCGAGGACTAGCGGGAGGGCCTGAGCAGTTCTTC.

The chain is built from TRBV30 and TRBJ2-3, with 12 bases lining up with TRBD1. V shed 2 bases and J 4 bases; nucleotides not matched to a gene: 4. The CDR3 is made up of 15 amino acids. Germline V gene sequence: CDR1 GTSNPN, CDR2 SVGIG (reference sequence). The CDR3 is CAWSTGTGGPDTQYF. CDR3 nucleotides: TGTGCCTGGAGTACCGGGACAGGGGGCCCAGATACGCAGTATTTT.

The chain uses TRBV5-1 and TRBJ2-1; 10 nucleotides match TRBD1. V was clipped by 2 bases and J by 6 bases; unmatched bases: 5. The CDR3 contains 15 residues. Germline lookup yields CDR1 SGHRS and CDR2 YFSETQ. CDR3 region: CASSLGTGVVNEQFF. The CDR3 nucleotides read TGCGCCAGCAGCTTAGGGACAGGGGTTGTCAATGAGCAGTTCTTC.